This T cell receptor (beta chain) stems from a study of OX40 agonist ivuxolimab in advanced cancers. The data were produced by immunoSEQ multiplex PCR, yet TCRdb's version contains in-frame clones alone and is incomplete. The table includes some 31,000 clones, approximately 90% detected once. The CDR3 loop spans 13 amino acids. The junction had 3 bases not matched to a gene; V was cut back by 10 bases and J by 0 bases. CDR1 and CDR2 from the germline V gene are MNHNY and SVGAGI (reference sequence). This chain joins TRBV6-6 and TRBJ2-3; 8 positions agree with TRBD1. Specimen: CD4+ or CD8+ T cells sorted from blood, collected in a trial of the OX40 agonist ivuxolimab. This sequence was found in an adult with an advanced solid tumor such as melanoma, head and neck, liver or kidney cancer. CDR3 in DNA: TGTGCCAACCGGGACAGGAGCACAGATACGCAGTATTTT. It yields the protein CANRDRSTDTQYF.